The 21 T cell receptor beta chains below all came from one sample that was sequenced in a study of shared clonotypes between healthy human individuals. The data were produced by immunoSEQ multiplex PCR, yet TCRdb's version contains in-frame clones alone and is incomplete. In the table there are 450,000 to 500,000 clones, 60% to 80% of which are singletons. The sequencing sample was made of PBMCs. These receptors came from a middle-aged woman in good health. Some clones in this sample may be carry-over from other donors' samples.

This clone has only one observation. The chain is built from TRBV19 and TRBJ1-1; 8 bases agree with TRBD1. V trimming: 9 bases; J trimming: 0 bases; junction bases outside the gene matches: 3. Germline V gives CDR1 LNHDA, CDR2 SQIVND (reference sequence). This CDR3 has 13 amino acids. For the CDR3, the DNA is TGTGCCAGCCTGGACAGGGTGAACACTGAAGCTTTCTTT. This sequence encodes CASLDRVNTEAFF.

Comments on this clone: Mismatch with germline at one junction end may stem from a read error. V gene TRBV6-1 combines with J gene TRBJ1-1; D is ambiguous. CDR1 is MNHNS and CDR2 is SASEGT in the germline V gene. The length of the CDR3 is 13 residues. The CDR3 region has the DNA TGTGCCAGCAGTGAAGCGCGTTTGACTAAAGCTTTCTTC. Its translation is CASSEARLTKAFF.

This sequence joins TRBV30 and TRBJ2-7; a possible D gene is TRBD2 (6 bases). With 1 base removed from V and 2 bases from J, the gap between germline ends came to 12 bases. The V gene's germline CDR1 is GTSNPN and CDR2 SVGIG (reference sequence). This CDR3 comprises 14 residues. This CDR3 reads CAWSAGGAAYEQYF. The CDR3 coding sequence is TGTGCCTGGAGTGCAGGCGGGGCGGCCTACGAGCAGTACTTC.

The CDR3 reads CASSMLGANVLTF. DNA for the CDR3: TGTGCCAGTAGTATGCTTGGGGCCAACGTCCTGACTTTC. The V gene is TRBV19, the J gene TRBJ2-6; D is undetermined. Germline V gives CDR1 LNHDA, CDR2 SQIVND (reference sequence). The CDR3 loop spans 13 amino acids. The V end lost 3 bases, the J end lost 3 bases, and 3 bases lay between the germline ends.

Note on this clone: A read error likely explains this, since a far larger clone differs by one base. This sample also contains other DNA sequences that code for the same CDR3. V gene TRBV30 combines with J gene TRBJ1-1; D uncertain. CDR3 size: 13 residues. The germline V gene encodes CDR1 GTSNPN and CDR2 SVGIG (reference sequence). CDR3 protein: CAWEGNMNTEAFF. In DNA, the CDR3 is TGTGCCTGGGAGGGAAACATGAACACCGAAGCTTTCTTT.

The chain combines TRBV5-4 with TRBJ1-3; D unresolved. Germline V gene sequence: CDR1 SGHNT, CDR2 YYREEE (reference sequence). V was shortened by 4 bases and J by 2 bases, with 13 bases between the two germline ends. The CDR3 length is 15 residues. The CDR3 spells CASSPPGGAGNTIYF. In nucleotides, the CDR3 is TGTGCCAGCAGCCCCCCAGGAGGCGCTGGAAACACCATATATTTT.

The chain employs TRBV15 and TRBJ2-3; D gene uncertain. This CDR3 has 13 residues. Trimming shortened V by 2 bases and J by 2 bases, and 5 bases separated the two germline ends. Germline loops: CDR1 LNHNV, CDR2 YYDKDF (reference sequence). In nucleotides, the CDR3 is TGTGCCACCAGCAGATCCTTCACAGATACGCAGTATTTT. Protein sequence: CATSRSFTDTQYF.

In its sample, this clone was seen once. The chain links TRBV18 to TRBJ1-1, with D perhaps TRBD1 (5 bases). Trimming removed 1 base at V and 1 base at J, with 10 bases between. Germline values: CDR1 KGHSH, CDR2 LQKENI. CDR3 length: 15 amino acids. CDR3 sequence: CASSPQGHQNTEAFF. The CDR3, as DNA: TGTGCCAGCTCACCACAAGGACATCAGAACACTGAAGCTTTCTTT.

As regards this clone: At one of its ends the junction is not consistent with the germline gene, which may arise from a read error. V usage is TRBV28 and J usage is TRBJ2-7; D is unresolved. The CDR3 spans 15 residues. In germline, CDR1 is MDHEN, CDR2 SYDVKM. The DNA of the CDR3 is TGTGCCAGCAGTCCCACCCACGCGGCACCCCACGAGCAGTGCTTC. This translates into CASSPTHAAPHEQCF.

The V and J genes are TRBV6-4 and TRBJ2-2; no firm D call. V was pared by 2 bases and J by 6 bases, with 10 bases between. The CDR3 has 14 residues. The germline gives CDR1 MRHNA, CDR2 SNTAGT. The CDR3 DNA reads as TGTGCCAGCAGTGACGAAATGGGGTCCGGGGAGCTGTTTTTT. This encodes CASSDEMGSGELFF.

The chain joins TRBV15 to TRBJ2-3; D is unresolved. This CDR3 comprises 14 residues. V gave up 1 base and J gave up 4 bases, with 9 bases separating them. CDR1 and CDR2 (germline): LNHNV, YYDKDF (reference sequence). Written as DNA, the CDR3 is TGTGCCACCAGCAGAGGTCGGGCGGCAGATACGCAGTATTTT. It codes for CATSRGRAADTQYF.

The gene calls are TRBV5-4 and TRBJ2-1, with 9 bases that match TRBD2. This CDR3 is 18 amino acids long. CDR1 and CDR2 (germline): SGHNT, YYREEE (reference sequence). Trimming cost V 1 base and J 1 base; bases outside gene matches: 9. CDR3 loop: CASSLRLAAFLSYNEQFF. DNA of the CDR3: TGTGCCAGCAGCTTGCGACTAGCGGCCTTTCTTTCCTACAATGAGCAGTTCTTC.

The V call is TRBV28, the J call TRBJ2-2; TRBD2 matches 7 bases. This CDR3 is 18 amino acids long. The V and J ends lost 3 bases and 4 bases, in that order; junction bases with no gene match: 14. Germline V CDR1 and CDR2: MDHEN, SYDVKM. CDR3 in amino acids: CASSLTPWGGPSTGELFF. CDR3 sequence (DNA): TGTGCCAGCAGTTTGACACCCTGGGGAGGGCCCAGCACCGGGGAGCTGTTTTTT.

The V gene is TRBV11-2, the J gene TRBJ2-2, with 7 bases identical to TRBD1. Germline lookup yields CDR1 SGHAT and CDR2 FQNNGV. V dropped 0 bases and J dropped 6; count of bases not matched to a gene: 10. The CDR3 is made up of 17 amino acids. CDR3: CASSLDVGQLISGELFF. CDR3 sequence (DNA): TGTGCCAGCAGCTTAGATGTGGGACAGCTAATATCCGGGGAGCTGTTTTTT.

The chain has TRBV13 and TRBJ2-3; 11 nucleotides match TRBD2. The CDR3 has 16 amino acids. Germline CDR1 and CDR2: PRHDT and FYEKMQ (reference sequence). The trim removed 3 bases at V and 5 bases at J, leaving 7 bases unmatched. The CDR3 bases are TGTGCCAGCAGCTTGGGCCTAGCGGGAGGTCAAGATACGCAGTATTTT. It encodes CASSLGLAGGQDTQYF.

The chain has TRBV7-9 and TRBJ2-3; 8 bases are shared with TRBD1. CDR1 is SEHNR, CDR2 FQNEAQ, per germline (reference sequence). The V segment lost 3 bases and the J segment 2 bases; nucleotides outside the gene matches: 16. The CDR3 spans 19 residues. The CDR3 DNA reads TGTGCCAGCAGCTTCGGCCAGGGGGCACCAAGACCCAACACAGATACGCAGTATTTT. It translates to CASSFGQGAPRPNTDTQYF.

The chain recombines TRBV10-3 with TRBJ2-1; D call uncertain. The CDR3 runs 17 residues. V was clipped by 4 bases and J by 0 bases, with 16 bases between them. The germline V gene encodes CDR1 ENHRY and CDR2 SYGVKD. The CDR3 loop reads CAISGSIQETSYNEQFF. The CDR3 coding sequence is TGTGCCATCAGTGGGTCCATCCAAGAGACCTCCTACAATGAGCAGTTCTTC.

This clone appeared a single time. This chain uses TRBV19 with TRBJ2-7; TRBD2 agrees at 8 bases. Per germline, CDR1 LNHDA and CDR2 SQIVND (reference sequence). The CDR3 totals 15 residues. The trim removed 4 bases at V and 0 bases at J, leaving 5 bases unmatched. The CDR3 sequence: CASSTTGTSSYEQYF. The CDR3 nucleotides are TGTGCCAGTAGTACCACCGGGACTAGCTCCTACGAGCAGTACTTC.

The chain employs TRBV9 and TRBJ2-6; 10 nucleotides line up with TRBD1. Germline trimming cut 4 bases from V and 0 bases from J; bases unmatched to any gene: 4. Germline loops: CDR1 SGDLS, CDR2 YYNGEE. The length of the CDR3 is 17 residues. In DNA, the CDR3 is TGTGCCAGCAGCCCGGGGACAGGGGTCTCTGGGGCCAACGTCCTGACTTTC. Its translation: CASSPGTGVSGANVLTF.

The V call is TRBV19, the J call TRBJ2-3, with D possibly being TRBD2 (5 bases). CDR1 and CDR2 (germline): LNHDA, SQIVND (reference sequence). Trimming removed 4 bases at V and 10 bases at J, with 24 bases between. This CDR3 has 16 residues. CDR3: CASSNPAGPSTNAQYF. CDR3 nucleotides: TGTGCCAGTAGTAACCCGGCGGGCCCGTCGACTAATGCGCAGTATTTT. The entire variable domain, with the rest obtained from reference TRBV19 and TRBJ2-3, is as follows: DGGITQSPKYLFRKEGQNVTLSCEQNLNHDAMYWYRQDPGQGLRLIYYSQIVNDFQKGDIAEGYSVSREKKESFPLTVTSAQKNPTAFYLCASSNPAGPSTNAQYFGPGTRLTVL.

Note on this clone: With a much larger clone just one base away, this may be a read error. The chain links TRBV5-1 to TRBJ1-1, with D tentatively TRBD1 (5 bases). V dropped 1 base and J dropped 4 bases, with 8 bases sitting between them. The CDR3 runs to 13 residues. Germline V lookup: CDR1 SGHRS, CDR2 YFSETQ. The CDR3 spells CASSLWGGTEAFF. For the CDR3, the DNA is TGCGCCAGCAGCTTGTGGGGGGGCACTGAAGCTTTCTTT.